The T cell receptor beta chain under discussion was sequenced for a study of CD4 T cells in relation to SARS-CoV-2 and coronaviruses. Study as a whole: Shared crossreactive spike epitopes were mapped to their HLA restriction. Study-level points and caveats: Samples before the pandemic and after infection were not matched within any donor.

Generated by immunoSEQ multiplex PCR, the TCRdb table keeps only in-frame clones and is missing some. Of roughly 36,000 clones in the sample, 80% to 90% are singletons; the top ten hold roughly 3%. Per the germline V gene, CDR1 is SGHDN and CDR2 is FVKESK. The V gene lost 3 bases and the J gene lost 5 bases, with 8 bases spanning the gap. The CDR3 runs 13 residues. This clone is a singleton in its sample. The antigen remains undetermined. This receptor was identified in an adult with COVID-19. This chain connects TRBV14 to TRBJ2-1; TRBD2 is a possible D gene (5 bases). The sequenced sample consisted of memory CD4+ T cells from PBMCs. In nucleotides, the CDR3 is TGTGCCAGCAGCCAGTCGGGGAACAATGAGCAGTTCTTC. This codes for CASSQSGNNEQFF. The whole variable domain, remainder taken from reference TRBV14 and TRBJ2-1, is EAGVTQFPSHSVIEKGQTVTLRCDPISGHDNLYWYRRVMGKEIKFLLHFVKESKQDESGMPNNRFLAERTGGTYSTLKVQPAELEDSGVYFCASSQSGNNEQFFGPGTRLTVL.